One sample yielded the 28 T cell receptor beta chains listed below, sequenced in a study of PD-L1 blockade in urothelial cancer. Profiling relied on immunoSEQ multiplex PCR, and the TCRdb table lists in-frame clones only, not all of them. The data show tens of thousands of clones, with roughly 76% seen just once and around 5.7% held by the top ten. Time point here: pretreatment peripheral blood. Sequences were derived from PBMCs, sampled around atezolizumab (anti-PD-L1) treatment. The receptor source for this set is a man in his 70s with urothelial cancer.

The rearrangement uses TRBV27 and TRBJ2-3; the D gene is possibly TRBD2 (6 bases). The CDR3 is 15 amino acids. CDR1 MNHEY and CDR2 SMNVEV come from the germline V gene (reference sequence). Trimming took off 10 bases at V and 3 bases at J, with 20 bases between the two ends. CDR3 DNA sequence: TGTGCCACCTCCCCCCCGGGAGTCCCGACAGATACGCAGTATTTT. Translating gives CATSPPGVPTDTQYF.

J is TRBJ2-3 and V is TRBV7-3; 8 bases line up with TRBD1. In germline, CDR1 is SGHTA, CDR2 FQGTGA. This CDR3 has 15 residues. Trimming cost V 4 bases and J 3 bases; bases outside gene matches: 6. CDR3 nucleotides: TGTGCCAGCAGCTCCTCGACAGGGGAAACAGATACGCAGTATTTT. Translation gives CASSSSTGETDTQYF.

The CDR3 loop reads CASSLGGQGADNSPLHF. The CDR3 bases are TGCGCCAGCAGCTTGGGGGGACAGGGGGCTGATAATTCACCCCTCCACTTT. This rearrangement joins TRBV5-1 to TRBJ1-6, with 12 bases matching TRBD1. The CDR3 consists of 17 residues. With V trimmed by 0 bases and J by 5 bases, 3 bases remained unmatched. The germline V gene has CDR1 SGHRS and CDR2 YFSETQ.

The genes are TRBV11-3 and TRBJ2-3; 7 positions agree with TRBD2. This CDR3 is 13 amino acids long. Germline CDR1 and CDR2: SGHNT and YENEEA. J was trimmed by 6 bases and V by 5 bases; bases with no gene match: 5. CDR3 in DNA: TGTGCCAGCAGCCGAACTAGCGTGGATACGCAGTATTTT. This gives the protein CASSRTSVDTQYF.

This clone was observed a single time. The rearrangement links TRBV2 to TRBJ2-1, with a tentative D call TRBD2 (6 bases). V dropped 6 bases and J dropped 0 bases, with 12 bases sitting between them. Germline V gene data show CDR1 as SNHLY and CDR2 as FYNNEI. CDR3 length equals 15 residues. For the CDR3, the DNA is TGTGCCAGCAGCCGCGGGGTTAGCTCCTACAATGAGCAGTTCTTC. It yields the protein CASSRGVSSYNEQFF.

In nucleotides, the CDR3 is TGTGCCGGAATGGCGGGGTCCAATGAGCAGTTCTTC. Amino acids: CAGMAGSNEQFF. V gene TRBV30 combines with J gene TRBJ2-1; D possibly corresponds to TRBD2 (6 bases). Trimming took off 8 bases at V and 6 bases at J, with 14 bases between the two ends. The germline V gene encodes CDR1 GTSNPN and CDR2 SVGIG (reference sequence). This CDR3 has 12 residues.

The chain recombines TRBV7-6 with TRBJ1-1; D may be TRBD1 (5 bases). CDR3 length equals 14 residues. The germline V gene encodes CDR1 SGHVS and CDR2 FNYEAQ. Trimming cost V 4 bases and J 0 bases, with 9 bases left between them. In DNA, the CDR3 is TGTGCCAGCAGCTACGGACAATTGAACACTGAAGCTTTCTTT. Its translation is CASSYGQLNTEAFF.

V usage is TRBV27 and J usage is TRBJ1-5; the match to TRBD1 covers 8 bases. The CDR3 has 15 residues. V gave up 6 bases and J gave up 1 base; unmatched junction bases: 5. In germline, CDR1 is MNHEY, CDR2 SMNVEV (reference sequence). The chain's CDR3 is CASSSRTGSNQPQHF. As DNA, the CDR3 is TGTGCCAGCAGCTCCCGGACAGGGAGCAATCAGCCCCAGCATTTT.

A few counts support this clone. This chain links TRBV2 with TRBJ1-1, with D possibly being TRBD1 (5 bases). The length of the CDR3 is 14 residues. The V end lost 7 bases, the J end lost 5 bases, and 17 bases lay between the germline ends. CDR1 and CDR2 from the germline V gene are SNHLY and FYNNEI. DNA for the CDR3: TGTGCCAGCACCCTCGGCAGGGATGGGACTGAAGCTTTCTTT. Its protein is CASTLGRDGTEAFF.

The V gene is TRBV7-2, the J gene TRBJ1-4; 7 bases fit TRBD1. CDR1 is SGHTA and CDR2 is FQGNSA in the germline V gene. After removal of 6 bases from V and 3 bases from J, the junction contained 4 bases not matched to a gene. The CDR3 is made up of 14 amino acids. In DNA form, the CDR3 reads TGTGCCAGCAGTCAGGGGGGCTCTAATGAAAAACTGTTTTTT. Translated, it gives CASSQGGSNEKLFF.

The chain employs TRBV7-3 and TRBJ2-1; no definite D call. The CDR3 extends over 13 amino acids. V gave up 1 base and J gave up 3 bases, with 4 bases separating them. Germline CDR1 reads SGHTA; CDR2 reads FQGTGA. This CDR3 is CASSLISYNEQFF. DNA for the CDR3: TGTGCCAGCAGCTTAATCAGCTACAATGAGCAGTTCTTC.

V usage is TRBV29-1 and J usage is TRBJ2-3; 8 bases align to TRBD2. Germline CDR1 reads SQVTM; CDR2 reads ANQGSEA. This CDR3 region has 15 residues. V shed 5 bases, J shed 0 bases, and the junction held 7 bases outside the gene matches. The CDR3 is CSVLIAGTSTDTQYF. The CDR3 DNA reads as TGCAGCGTTCTAATAGCGGGGACTAGCACAGATACGCAGTATTTT.

V gene TRBV6-1 combines with J gene TRBJ1-5, with 12 bases identical to TRBD1. Per the germline V gene, CDR1 is MNHNS and CDR2 is SASEGT. V shed 4 bases and J 7 bases; nucleotides not matched to a gene: 5. The CDR3 contains 15 residues. The CDR3 loop is CASSGGTGGGQPQHF. The CDR3 nucleotides read TGTGCCAGCAGTGGCGGGACAGGGGGCGGACAGCCCCAGCATTTT.

The rearrangement links TRBV6-6 to TRBJ1-1; D not resolved. CDR1 is MNHNY and CDR2 is SVGAGI in the germline V gene (reference sequence). The CDR3 covers 14 residues. V was trimmed by 0 bases and J by 0 bases, leaving 5 bases between them. The CDR3 loop is CASSYSDMNTEAFF. The CDR3 region has the DNA TGTGCCAGCAGTTACTCCGACATGAACACTGAAGCTTTCTTT.

V and J are TRBV5-1 and TRBJ2-3, with D perhaps matching TRBD1 (5 bases). The CDR3 has 13 amino acids. Trimming left V 4 bases short and J 0 bases short, with 6 bases between. Germline V lookup: CDR1 SGHRS, CDR2 YFSETQ. In DNA form, the CDR3 reads TGCGCCAGCAGCCCAGGGAGCACAGATACGCAGTATTTT. This translates into CASSPGSTDTQYF.

The V gene is TRBV19, the J gene TRBJ2-7, with 7 bases that match TRBD1. Germline CDR1 is LNHDA and CDR2 is SQIVND (reference sequence). Germline trimming cut 3 bases from V and 6 bases from J; bases unmatched to any gene: 8. This CDR3 has 14 amino acids. In DNA form, the CDR3 reads TGTGCCAGTAGTATGGGTACAGGGGAACGCGAGCAGTACTTC. As protein: CASSMGTGEREQYF.

The chain combines TRBV6-1 with TRBJ2-5, with 10 bases that match TRBD2. V was pared by 2 bases and J by 6 bases, with 12 bases of the junction left unmatched. Germline lookup yields CDR1 MNHNS and CDR2 SASEGT. This CDR3 comprises 17 residues. The CDR3 loop reads CASSEPGLAGGRKTQYF. The CDR3 DNA sequence: TGTGCCAGCAGTGAACCGGGGTTAGCGGGGGGACGAAAGACCCAGTACTTC.

V gene TRBV29-1 combines with J gene TRBJ1-1; TRBD1 matches at 10 bases. The germline V gene has CDR1 SQVTM and CDR2 ANQGSEA. The trim removed 7 bases at V and 1 base at J, leaving 6 bases unmatched. The CDR3 consists of 14 residues. The CDR3 DNA sequence: TGCAGCGGAGATCGGACAGGGGGGAACACTGAAGCTTTCTTT. Translated: CSGDRTGGNTEAFF.

The rearrangement uses TRBV6-1 and TRBJ2-5; tentatively, D is TRBD2 (5 bases). The CDR3 covers 13 residues. V lost 7 bases and J 1 base, leaving 10 bases between the germline ends. From germline, CDR1 is MNHNS and CDR2 SASEGT. In DNA form, the CDR3 reads TGTGCCAGCACTTATGGACTCCAAGAGACCCAGTACTTC. Residues: CASTYGLQETQYF.

The chain is built from TRBV6-6 and TRBJ2-3; TRBD2 agrees at 10 bases. The CDR3 has 15 amino acids. The germline V gene has CDR1 MNHNY and CDR2 SVGAGI (reference sequence). The ends lost 5 bases at V and 5 bases at J; junction bases unmatched: 7. CDR3 nucleotides: TGTGCCAGCAGTCCTAGCGGGAGAGTGGGAGATACGCAGTATTTT. Its translation is CASSPSGRVGDTQYF.

The rearrangement uses TRBV25-1 and TRBJ2-1; maybe TRBD1 (5 bases). Germline V gene data show CDR1 as MGHDK and CDR2 as SYGVNS. The CDR3 has 15 residues. The V end was cut by 3 bases, the J end by 12 bases, with 21 bases between. In DNA, the CDR3 is TGTGCCAGCAGTGACGTGAGAGGAGACAGAGACGGGCAGTTCTTC. Residues: CASSDVRGDRDGQFF.

V and J are TRBV9 and TRBJ2-6, with D possibly TRBD1 on 6 matching bases. This CDR3 is 18 amino acids long. CDR1 and CDR2 (germline): SGDLS, YYNGEE. Trimming left V 4 bases short and J 0 bases short, with 17 bases between. This CDR3 reads CASSPRQVLSSGANVLTF. The CDR3 DNA reads as TGTGCCAGCAGCCCCCGACAGGTGTTATCCTCTGGGGCCAACGTCCTGACTTTC.

In its sample, this clone was seen a few times. J is TRBJ1-1 and V is TRBV7-8; TRBD1 aligns across 8 bases. The CDR3 contains 15 residues. From germline, CDR1 is SGHVS and CDR2 FQNEAQ. The ends lost 4 bases at V and 2 bases at J; junction bases unmatched: 6. The CDR3 bases are TGTGCCAGCAGCTCATTGACAGGGGATAACACTGAAGCTTTCTTT. Its protein product is CASSSLTGDNTEAFF.

The chain joins TRBV19 to TRBJ1-1; 9 nucleotides align to TRBD1. V was pared by 6 bases and J by 6 bases, with 8 bases of the junction left unmatched. The CDR3 spans 14 residues. Looked up from germline, CDR1 is LNHDA and CDR2 is SQIVND (reference sequence). Written as DNA, the CDR3 is TGTGCCAGTAGCCGGGGACAGGGAAGGGCTGAAGCTTTCTTT. Protein product: CASSRGQGRAEAFF.

The chain recombines TRBV27 with TRBJ1-1, with 9 bases matching TRBD1. CDR1 is MNHEY and CDR2 is SMNVEV in the germline V gene (reference sequence). Losses at the gene ends were 5 bases for V and 0 bases for J; bases not matched to a gene: 1. The CDR3 sequence is 14 residues long. The CDR3 region is CASSHRGLNTEAFF. The CDR3 coding sequence is TGTGCCAGCAGTCACAGGGGGCTGAACACTGAAGCTTTCTTT.

V and J are TRBV2 and TRBJ2-7; TRBD1 might be the D (6 bases). The V end was cut by 6 bases, the J end by 6 bases, with 18 bases between. Germline loops: CDR1 SNHLY, CDR2 FYNNEI. There are 14 residues in the CDR3. In DNA, the CDR3 is TGTGCCAGCAGAAATGGGGCAGGGGTGGGCGAGCAGTACTTC. Encoded protein: CASRNGAGVGEQYF.

CDR3 nucleotide sequence: TGTGCCAGCAGCGCAAACCCGCACAGGGGGAGAGGAAACACCATATATTTT. Protein product: CASSANPHRGRGNTIYF. The V and J genes are TRBV9 and TRBJ1-3; 8 bases line up with TRBD1. The CDR3 runs 17 residues. In germline, CDR1 is SGDLS, CDR2 YYNGEE. V lost 3 bases, J lost 4 bases, and 12 bases stayed unmatched.

This chain joins TRBV2 and TRBJ2-5; D ambiguous. V dropped 2 bases and J dropped 5 bases, with 12 bases sitting between them. The CDR3 extends over 14 amino acids. Germline CDR1 and CDR2: SNHLY and FYNNEI. CDR3 nucleotide sequence: TGTGCCAGCAGTGAAAATCAAGCGACGGAGACCCAGTACTTC. Amino acids: CASSENQATETQYF.